One and the same sample provided the 30 T cell receptor beta chains below, sequenced in a study of T-cell reconstitution after alpha-beta-depleted transplantation in children. A library of TCRbeta sequences, prepared with unique molecular identifiers, was generated. TCRdb re-derived calls from the PCR reads in MiXCR, one entry per CDR3 protein. The sample yields 500,000 or so distinct CDR3 sequences, less than 35% seen once. Sample: PBMCs from the stem cell graft donor, taken from the stem cell graft. The receptors here all came from a human donor who donated a stem cell graft to a child with aplastic anemia.

This clonotype has more than one count but fewer than ten. CDR3 loop: CASSQGTGSRYNEQFF. Here the CDR3 DNA reads TGCGCCAGCAGCCAAGGGACAGGGAGTAGGTACAATGAGCAGTTCTTC. V is TRBV4-3 and J is TRBJ2-1, with TRBD1 matching over 8 bases. The V gene end was trimmed by 1 base and the J gene end by 4 bases; junction bases not matched to a gene: 6. The CDR3 loop spans 16 amino acids. Germline V gene lookup returns CDR1 LGHNA and CDR2 YSLEER.

The chain employs TRBV20-1 and TRBJ2-4; a possible D gene is TRBD1 (6 bases). V dropped 0 bases and J dropped 0 bases, with 9 bases sitting between them. This CDR3 region has 15 residues. Per germline, CDR1 DFQATT and CDR2 SNEGSKA (reference sequence). The DNA of the CDR3 is TGCAGTGCTAGAGATGGACAGTTAGCCAAAAACATTCAGTACTTC. As protein: CSARDGQLAKNIQYF.

The chain is built from TRBV6-2 or TRBV6-3 and TRBJ1-1, with 9 positions matching TRBD1. There are 17 residues in the CDR3. Germline CDR1 and CDR2: MNHEY and SVGEGT. The V gene end was trimmed by 0 bases and the J gene end by 1 base; junction bases not matched to a gene: 6. The CDR3 region is CASSYSRPGQGNTEAFF. The CDR3 bases are TGTGCCAGCAGTTACTCCCGTCCGGGACAGGGGAACACTGAAGCTTTCTTT.

This clonotype has just a few counts. The V gene is TRBV4-2, the J gene TRBJ1-4; tentative D call: TRBD1 (5 bases). Per the germline V gene, CDR1 is LGHNA and CDR2 is YNFKEQ. The V end lost 1 base, the J end lost 4 bases, and 13 bases lay between the germline ends. This CDR3 spans 16 amino acids. In nucleotides, the CDR3 is TGTGCCAGCAGCCAAGGGGACCAGGCTTTTAATGAAAAACTGTTTTTT. Amino acid sequence: CASSQGDQAFNEKLFF.

The CDR3 DNA follows: TGTGCCAGCGGGGCAACCCGTCGGGAGACCCAGTACTTC. Encoded protein: CASGATRRETQYF. This chain uses TRBV6-1 with TRBJ2-5, with D perhaps matching TRBD1 (5 bases). CDR3 length: 13 amino acids. The V end was cut by 8 bases, the J end by 5 bases, with 15 bases between. Germline V gene lookup returns CDR1 MNHNS and CDR2 SASEGT.

The chain joins TRBV10-3 to TRBJ2-7, with D possibly TRBD1 on 5 matching bases. V was cut by 2 bases and J by 2 bases, with 13 bases left in between. Germline V gene data show CDR1 as ENHRY and CDR2 as SYGVKD. The CDR3 length is 15 residues. In nucleotides, the CDR3 is TGTGCCATCAGTGAGGGTTCAGGGCCTCCCTACGAGCAGTACTTC. Translation: CAISEGSGPPYEQYF.

V and J are TRBV7-9 and TRBJ2-5, with D unresolved. From germline, CDR1 is SEHNR and CDR2 FQNEAQ (reference sequence). The germline V and J ends were trimmed by 1 base and 3 bases, with 9 bases remaining between them. The CDR3 contains 14 residues. In DNA form, the CDR3 reads TGTGCCAGCAGCTTAGTCGGCCAGGAAGAGACCCAGTACTTC. It is translated as CASSLVGQEETQYF.

CDR3 amino acids: CASSLRLKPAGNEQFF. CDR3 bases: TGTGCCAGCAGCTTACGACTCAAGCCCGCAGGCAATGAGCAGTTCTTC. The J gene is TRBJ2-1, the V gene TRBV7-8; D call uncertain. Trimming removed 2 bases from V and 6 bases from J, with 17 bases in between. This CDR3 is built from 16 residues. Germline CDR1 SGHVS, CDR2 FQNEAQ. The variable domain in full, with the rest retrieved from reference TRBV7-8 and TRBJ2-1, is GAGVSQSPRYKVAKRGQDVALRCDPISGHVSLFWYQQALGQGPEFLTYFQNEAQLDKSGLPSDRFFAERPEGSVSTLKIQRTQQEDSAVYLCASSLRLKPAGNEQFFGPGTRLTVL.

This clonotype was observed a single time. This sequence joins TRBV9 and TRBJ2-1; D gene uncertain. The germline gives CDR1 SGDLS, CDR2 YYNGEE. This CDR3 has 14 residues. The ends were cut back, 3 bases at V and 2 bases at J, with 9 bases in the middle. CDR3 nucleotides: TGTGCCAGCAGCGCAGAAGGGACCTACAATGAGCAGTTCTTC. As protein: CASSAEGTYNEQFF.

The V and J genes are TRBV10-1 and TRBJ2-5; D could derive from TRBD1 or TRBD2 (5 bases each). CDR1 is WNHNN, CDR2 SYGVQD, per germline (reference sequence). Trimming removed 6 bases at V and 4 bases at J, with 12 bases between. The CDR3 runs to 13 residues. In nucleotides, the CDR3 is TGCGCCAGCAGCCGGGACCTCTCAGAGACCCAGTACTTC. This gives the protein CASSRDLSETQYF.

The gene calls are TRBV6-5 and TRBJ1-2, with 11 positions matching TRBD1. This CDR3 contains 12 residues. V shed 8 bases and J 6 bases; nucleotides not matched to a gene: 2. Germline lookup yields CDR1 MNHEY and CDR2 SVGAGI. CDR3 bases: TGTGCCAGCCTGGGACAGGGGGATGGCTACACCTTC. Translation gives CASLGQGDGYTF.

V and J are TRBV10-3 and TRBJ2-1, with D possibly matching TRBD2 (6 bases). The germline CDR1 and CDR2 sequences are ENHRY and SYGVKD. Trimming removed 11 bases at V and 8 bases at J, with 13 bases between. This CDR3 contains 11 residues. The CDR3 DNA is TGTGCCGCCTCGGGAGTGGATGAGCAGTTCTTC. Protein product: CAASGVDEQFF.

This clonotype has a handful of counts. The chain has TRBV5-1 and TRBJ2-7, with 7 bases matching TRBD1. This CDR3 has 13 residues. V shed 4 bases and J 5 bases; nucleotides not matched to a gene: 6. CDR1 and CDR2 (germline): SGHRS, YFSETQ. The CDR3, as DNA: TGCGCCAGCAGCCTCCGGGACAGAGACGAGCAGTACTTC. Translated: CASSLRDRDEQYF.

The genes are TRBV25-1 and TRBJ2-5; tentatively, D is TRBD2 (6 bases). Trimming shortened V by 2 bases and J by 0 bases, and 10 bases separated the two germline ends. CDR3 length equals 15 residues. Germline CDR1 reads MGHDK; CDR2 reads SYGVNS. This CDR3 is CASSETGVYQETQYF. CDR3 DNA: TGTGCCAGCAGTGAAACGGGAGTGTACCAAGAGACCCAGTACTTC.

V usage is TRBV5-6 and J usage is TRBJ2-5, with D maybe TRBD2 (5 bases). The CDR3 extends over 16 amino acids. Trimming shortened V by 2 bases and J by 5 bases, and 19 bases separated the two germline ends. Germline loops: CDR1 SGHDT, CDR2 YYEEEE. The CDR3 reads CASSLGRGLPGETQYF. In DNA, the CDR3 is TGTGCCAGCAGCTTAGGTCGGGGTCTTCCGGGTGAGACCCAGTACTTC.

This clonotype was observed a handful of times. The chain couples TRBV13 to TRBJ2-2; TRBD1 might be the D (6 bases). V was cut by 3 bases and J by 4 bases, with 12 bases left in between. This CDR3 spans 15 amino acids. Germline lookup yields CDR1 PRHDT and CDR2 FYEKMQ (reference sequence). The CDR3, as DNA: TGTGCCAGCAGCTTTATGACAGGAGCCACCGGGGAGCTGTTTTTT. As protein: CASSFMTGATGELFF.

This clonotype turned up a few times. The V and J genes are TRBV12-3 or TRBV12-4 and TRBJ1-5, with D maybe TRBD1 (5 bases). V shed 5 bases and J shed 4 bases, with 15 bases lying between them. The CDR3 runs 15 residues. The CDR3 protein is CASSTGMGSNQPQHF. The CDR3 DNA follows: TGTGCCAGCAGTACAGGTATGGGGTCGAATCAGCCCCAGCATTTT.

This clonotype was counted between two and nine times. The gene calls are TRBV29-1 and TRBJ2-1, with 7 positions matching TRBD2. CDR1 and CDR2 (germline): SQVTM, ANQGSEA. The V segment lost 7 bases and the J segment 1 base; nucleotides outside the gene matches: 13. The CDR3 has 16 amino acids. The DNA for the CDR3 is TGCAGCGCCCAAGGGGCTAGCGGTAATTCCTACAATGAGCAGTTCTTC. It translates to CSAQGASGNSYNEQFF.

The chain joins TRBV4-3 to TRBJ1-4, with a possible D match to TRBD1 (5 bases). Germline V gene lookup returns CDR1 LGHNA and CDR2 YSLEER. Trimming took 4 bases from V and 5 from J, leaving 11 bases between them. The CDR3 runs 14 residues. The CDR3 reads CASSRGHANEKLFF. CDR3 sequence (DNA): TGCGCCAGCAGCCGCGGACACGCGAATGAAAAACTGTTTTTT.

The genes are TRBV2 and TRBJ2-3; 9 bases line up with TRBD1. The junction had 5 bases not matched to a gene; V was cut back by 6 bases and J by 4 bases. CDR3 length: 14 residues. Per the germline V gene, CDR1 is SNHLY and CDR2 is FYNNEI. CDR3 nucleotide sequence: TGTGCCAGCAGGGAAAGACAGGGGGCAGATACGCAGTATTTT. It translates to CASRERQGADTQYF. Based on the CDR3 plus reference TRBV2 and TRBJ2-3, the full variable domain is EPEVTQTPSHQVTQMGQEVILRCVPISNHLYFYWYRQILGQKVEFLVSFYNNEISEKSEIFDDQFSVERPDGSNFTLKIRSTKLEDSAMYFCASRERQGADTQYFGPGTRLTVL.

J is TRBJ1-1 and V is TRBV3-1; D not resolved. Looked up from germline, CDR1 is LGHDT and CDR2 is YNNKEL (reference sequence). Trimming took off 3 bases at V and 7 bases at J, with 12 bases between the two ends. The CDR3 consists of 13 residues. CDR3 residues: CASSHLSPFEAFF. CDR3 coding DNA: TGTGCCAGCAGCCATCTCAGCCCCTTTGAAGCTTTCTTT.

The chain uses TRBV7-2 and TRBJ1-3, with TRBD1 matching over 7 bases. This CDR3 region has 16 residues. V lost 3 bases, J lost 3 bases, and 8 bases stayed unmatched. CDR1 SGHTA and CDR2 FQGNSA come from the germline V gene. The CDR3 DNA reads as TGTGCCAGCAGCTTCCTCGACAGGGACAATGGAAACACCATATATTTT. Its translation: CASSFLDRDNGNTIYF.

As regards this clonotype: The junction differs from germline at one of its ends, possibly a read error. The CDR3 bases are TGCCCCAGCAGCTTGCAGGGCGGGCAAGAAAAACTGTTTTTT. Its translation: CPSSLQGGQEKLFF. This sequence joins TRBV5-1 and TRBJ1-4, with D perhaps TRBD1 (5 bases). Germline CDR1 SGHRS, CDR2 YFSETQ. This CDR3 is built from 14 residues.

The CDR3 DNA reads as TGTGCCAGCAGCTTCGACTCGGGGTCGGGGTATGGCTACACCTTC. Translated: CASSFDSGSGYGYTF. The chain uses TRBV7-2 and TRBJ1-2; D is uncertain. The CDR3 has 15 residues. Germline lookup yields CDR1 SGHTA and CDR2 FQGNSA. The V end was cut by 3 bases, the J end by 5 bases, with 16 bases between.

The chain recombines TRBV30 with TRBJ2-7; no reliable D call. V shed 3 bases and J shed 3 bases, with 6 bases lying between them. The length of the CDR3 is 11 residues. Germline CDR1 reads GTSNPN; CDR2 reads SVGIG (reference sequence). DNA for the CDR3: TGTGCCTGGAGGAAAAACTACGAGCAGTACTTC. Translation: CAWRKNYEQYF.

The sample holds one count of this clonotype. V usage is TRBV18 and J usage is TRBJ1-6; no clear D. The germline V and J ends were trimmed by 2 bases and 8 bases, with 7 bases remaining between them. CDR3 length: 13 amino acids. Germline V lookup: CDR1 KGHSH, CDR2 LQKENI. CDR3 residues: CASSPGVDSPLHF. CDR3 sequence (DNA): TGTGCCAGCTCACCAGGCGTGGATTCACCCCTCCACTTT.

V usage is TRBV7-2 and J usage is TRBJ2-7; a weak D match, TRBD1 (6 bases). The CDR3 loop spans 15 amino acids. Germline loops: CDR1 SGHTA, CDR2 FQGNSA. The V end lost 5 bases, the J end lost 2 bases, and 16 bases lay between the germline ends. CDR3 protein: CASSPGTPATYEQYV. As DNA, the CDR3 is TGTGCCAGCAGCCCTGGGACACCCGCAACCTACGAGCAGTACGTC.

The J gene is TRBJ1-4, the V gene TRBV5-1; TRBD1 matches at 7 bases. V trimming: 4 bases; J trimming: 4 bases; junction bases outside the gene matches: 4. CDR1 and CDR2 (germline): SGHRS, YFSETQ. This CDR3 comprises 14 residues. The DNA for the CDR3 is TGCGCCAGCAGCCTCGGACAGGATAATGAAAAACTGTTTTTT. Amino acid sequence: CASSLGQDNEKLFF.

This clonotype was picked up a small number of times. The chain combines TRBV29-1 with TRBJ2-2, with a tentative D call TRBD2 (6 bases). Trimming removed 4 bases at V and 6 bases at J, with 15 bases between. The germline V gene has CDR1 SQVTM and CDR2 ANQGSEA. There are 14 residues in the CDR3. Here the CDR3 DNA reads TGCAGCGTTGCAGATGGGGGGATCCCCGGGGAGCTGTTTTTT. This sequence encodes CSVADGGIPGELFF.

A few counts support this clonotype. J is TRBJ1-5 and V is TRBV20-1; the D is unclear. Per germline, CDR1 DFQATT and CDR2 SNEGSKA (reference sequence). CDR3 length: 14 residues. V lost 3 bases, J lost 3 bases, and 12 bases lay in between. The CDR3 DNA reads as TGCAGTGCTAGCATGGGGTTTATCAATCAGCCCCAGCATTTT. It translates to CSASMGFINQPQHF.